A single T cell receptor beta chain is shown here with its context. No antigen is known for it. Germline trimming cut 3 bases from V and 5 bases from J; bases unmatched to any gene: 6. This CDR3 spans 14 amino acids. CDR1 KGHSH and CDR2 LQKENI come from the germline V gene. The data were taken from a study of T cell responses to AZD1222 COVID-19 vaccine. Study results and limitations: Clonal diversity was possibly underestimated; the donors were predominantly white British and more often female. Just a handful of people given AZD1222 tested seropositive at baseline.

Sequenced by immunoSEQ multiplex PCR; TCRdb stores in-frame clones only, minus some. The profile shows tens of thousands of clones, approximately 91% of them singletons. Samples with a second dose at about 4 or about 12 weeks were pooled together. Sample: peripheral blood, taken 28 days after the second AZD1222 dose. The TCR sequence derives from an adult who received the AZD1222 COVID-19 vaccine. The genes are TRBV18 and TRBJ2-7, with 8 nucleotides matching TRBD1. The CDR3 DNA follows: TGTGCCAGCTCACCGGGGACAGGTCGAAACGAGCAGTACTTC. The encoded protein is CASSPGTGRNEQYF.